The 6 T cell receptor beta chains reported below all come from one sample, sequenced in a study of OX40 agonist ivuxolimab in advanced cancers. Receptor libraries were prepared by the immunoSEQ multiplex PCR assay. The table comes from immuneACCESS by way of TCRdb, which keeps in-frame sequences with V and J called. Part of the clones is missing from these tables; in studies checked, under half for an unresolved V gene and the rest for unknown reasons. The table for this sample lists tens of thousands of clones; 89% of them were counted only once. Clones ranked in the top ten supply approximately 1% of the sample. The sequenced sample was CD4+ or CD8+ T cells sorted from blood, obtained in a trial of the OX40 agonist ivuxolimab. These receptors were collected from an adult with an advanced solid tumor such as melanoma, head and neck, liver or kidney cancer.

This clone was counted between two and nine times. DNA for the CDR3: TGTGCCAGCAGCATCGGGGCGGACACTGAAGCTTTCTTT. It encodes CASSIGADTEAFF. The V call is TRBV21-1, the J call TRBJ1-1. TRBV21-1 is an annotated pseudogene. The CDR3 has 13 residues.

The V call is TRBV25-1, the J call TRBJ2-5, with D unclear. The CDR3 runs 11 residues. V was shortened by 3 bases and J by 5 bases, with 4 bases between the two germline ends. Germline-derived CDR1 and CDR2 are MGHDK and SYGVNS. The CDR3 nucleotides are TGTGCCAGCAGTGATTTGGAGACCCAGTACTTC. This gives the protein CASSDLETQYF. The full variable domain, rest sourced from reference TRBV25-1 and TRBJ2-5, is EADIYQTPRYLVIGTGKKITLECSQTMGHDKMYWYQQDPGMELHLIHYSYGVNSTEKGDLSSESTVSRIRTEHFPLTLESARPSHTSQYLCASSDLETQYFGPGTRLLVL.

The chain employs TRBV29-1 and TRBJ2-4, with no clear D. The CDR3 extends over 9 amino acids. Trimming took off 7 bases at V and 7 bases at J, with 5 bases between the two ends. Germline V gene lookup returns CDR1 SQVTM and CDR2 ANQGSEA. CDR3 coding DNA: TGCAGCGAGTGGAACATTCAGTACTTC. Translation: CSEWNIQYF. The variable domain in full, completed from reference TRBV29-1 and TRBJ2-4, reads SAVISQKPSRDICQRGTSLTIQCQVDSQVTMMFWYRQQPGQSLTLIATANQGSEATYESGFVIDKFPISRPNLTFSTLTVSNMSPEDSSIYLCSEWNIQYFGAGTRLSVL.

V and J are TRBV2 and TRBJ1-6, with D tentatively TRBD1 (6 bases). V lost 2 bases to trimming and J lost 7 bases, with 12 bases between them. CDR3 length: 15 amino acids. Germline CDR1 SNHLY, CDR2 FYNNEI. The CDR3 DNA sequence: TGTGCCAGCAGTGAAAAGGGGCAGGGGAATTCACCCCTCCACTTT. Translation gives CASSEKGQGNSPLHF.

The CDR3 DNA follows: TGTGCCAGCAGTGAAGGTCGAGCGGGGGGCCGGGGTGTAGATGAGCAGTTCTTC. Protein: CASSEGRAGGRGVDEQFF. J is TRBJ2-1 and V is TRBV6-1; 9 nucleotides match TRBD2. This CDR3 is built from 18 residues. Germline V lookup: CDR1 MNHNS, CDR2 SASEGT. J lost 8 bases, V lost 1 base, and 15 bases had no gene match.

The CDR3 DNA sequence: TGTGCCAGCAGCTCGAACAGGGGCTATGAGCAGTTCTTC. Encoded protein: CASSSNRGYEQFF. The chain is built from TRBV7-2 and TRBJ2-1; TRBD1 matches 7 bases. Looked up from germline, CDR1 is SGHTA and CDR2 is FQGNSA. The CDR3 is 13 amino acids. The ends lost 4 bases at V and 8 bases at J; junction bases unmatched: 5.